The rows below give T cell receptor beta chains drawn from one sample of a study of cytomegalovirus exposure and HLA in healthy donors. The repertoire was sequenced with immunoSEQ multiplex PCR; TCRdb's copy has only in-frame clones and lacks some. Here the sample spans approximately 170,000 clones, around 80% being singletons. Specimen: PBMCs. Source of these receptors: a male donor in good health and CMV-seronegative. Both conserved end residues are part of each CDR3.

CDR3aa	v_gene	j_gene
CASSRGQGSADTQYF	TRBV7-9	TRBJ2-3
CASSSLGTGRSPLHF	TRBV7-3	TRBJ1-6
CASSLGQVNEQFF	TRBV6-5	TRBJ2-1
CASRTFDRALGYTF	TRBV11-2	TRBJ1-2
CASTWELSYGYTF	TRBV6-1	TRBJ1-2
CASSKDRGEKLFF	TRBV7-7	TRBJ1-4
CASSQDPPSGEGSGNTIYF	TRBV4-1	TRBJ1-3
CASSYSNGEAGTEAFF	TRBV6-5	TRBJ1-1
CASSRAGGIYEQYF	TRBV14	TRBJ2-7
CASSLGTGGNTEAFF	TRBV6-4	TRBJ1-1
CASSFSYEQYF	TRBV5-5	TRBJ2-7
CASSPSASLAENEQFF	TRBV11-3	TRBJ2-1
CASSPRVRACNQPQHF	TRBV12-1	TRBJ1-5
CSVQMRSGYTF	TRBV29-1	TRBJ1-2
CASSQEGGAEGYTF	TRBV4-2	TRBJ1-2
CASRFGGPNTEAFF	TRBV5-1	TRBJ1-1
CAWRLGAANYGYTF	TRBV30	TRBJ1-2
CASSWAAQGPDEQYF	TRBV6-6	TRBJ2-7
CASSPTRGGTEAFF	TRBV6-4	TRBJ1-1
CASRPGQNTGELFF	TRBV19	TRBJ2-2
CASSFAGGQQFF	TRBV27	TRBJ2-1
CASSSNRAGANVLTF	TRBV18	TRBJ2-6
CASSSSSGLGGNIQYF	TRBV7-2	TRBJ2-4
CASSVTGRTFYGYTF	TRBV19	TRBJ1-2
CASSWEEGNTEAFF	TRBV7-2	TRBJ1-1
CASSLAAGGYNEQFF	TRBV5-4	TRBJ2-1
CASRSGQVNEKLFF	TRBV28	TRBJ1-4
CASTPNTGGHGYTF	TRBV28	TRBJ1-2
CASSPRQGNTGELFF	TRBV18	TRBJ2-2
CATSRDPVGEKLFF	TRBV15	TRBJ1-4
CASSQGQGFFTDTQYF	TRBV4-1	TRBJ2-3
CASSPPISLGFEQFF	TRBV27	TRBJ2-1
CASSGTGSYNSPLHF	TRBV6-1	TRBJ1-6
CASSLTGGSYEQYF	TRBV6-5	TRBJ2-7
CASSDLSTGSLHF	TRBV2	TRBJ1-6
CASSRGQGARGYTF	TRBV27	TRBJ1-2
CASSLGTGIEQYF	TRBV5-1	TRBJ2-7
CASSRAPDRAYEQYF	TRBV6-5	-
CASSYDRGGTEAFF	TRBV6-6	TRBJ1-1
CASGSKQGARTEAFF	TRBV9	TRBJ1-1
CASSGQGGEKLFF	TRBV27	TRBJ1-4
CASSQDMGTRFGEQYF	TRBV4-2	TRBJ2-7
CAIRGGDRALWTEAFF	TRBV10-3	TRBJ1-1
CASSPRVEKLFF	TRBV5-8	TRBJ1-4
CASSLQGGSNQPQHF	TRBV7-8	TRBJ1-5
CSASGFSNTEAFF	TRBV29-1	TRBJ1-1
CATSRGAGMNTEAFF	TRBV15	TRBJ1-1
CASSLTSAHEQFF	TRBV28	TRBJ2-1
CASSSDASGRAYNEQFF	TRBV27	TRBJ2-1
CSARTGAEAFF	TRBV29-1	TRBJ1-1
CASSLAISSSGGGRDTQYF	TRBV7-2	TRBJ2-3
CATAPSLQGWTEAFF	TRBV6-5	TRBJ1-1
CASVRGADTQYF	TRBV7-9	TRBJ2-3
CASSLGATGSSPLHF	TRBV5-1	TRBJ1-6
CSVEDRVYEQYF	TRBV29-1	TRBJ2-7
CASSRGTSGVETQYF	TRBV18	TRBJ2-5
CASSLRGEQFF	TRBV7-8	TRBJ2-1
CASSPSGAGYEQYF	TRBV7-2	TRBJ2-7
CASSQRTSGGKETQYF	TRBV5-6	TRBJ2-5